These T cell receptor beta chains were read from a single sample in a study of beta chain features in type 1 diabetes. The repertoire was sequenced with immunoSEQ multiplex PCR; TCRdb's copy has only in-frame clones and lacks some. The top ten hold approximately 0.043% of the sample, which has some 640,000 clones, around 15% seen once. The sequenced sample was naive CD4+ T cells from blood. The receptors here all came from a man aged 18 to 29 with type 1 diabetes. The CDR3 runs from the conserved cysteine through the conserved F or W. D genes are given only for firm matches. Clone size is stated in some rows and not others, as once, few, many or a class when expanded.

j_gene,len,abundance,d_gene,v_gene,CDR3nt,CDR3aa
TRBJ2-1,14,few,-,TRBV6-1,TGTGCCAGCAGTCTCCAGGGTATGTACAATGAGCAGTTCTTC,CASSLQGMYNEQFF
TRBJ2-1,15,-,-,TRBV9,TGTGCCAGCAGCGTATACCCAGACTCCTACAATGAGCAGTTCTTC,CASSVYPDSYNEQFF
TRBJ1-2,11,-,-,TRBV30,TGTGCCTGGAGCCAGGGGTATGGCTACACCTTC,CAWSQGYGYTF
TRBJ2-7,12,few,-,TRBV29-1,TGCAGCGTTGAGGCCGGGTCCTACGAGCAGTACTTC,CSVEAGSYEQYF
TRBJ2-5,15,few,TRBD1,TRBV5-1,TGCGCCAGCAGCTCTACAGGGGGAGCCGAAGGAACCCAGTACTTC,CASSSTGGAEGTQYF
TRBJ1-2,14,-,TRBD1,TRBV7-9,TGTGCCAGCAGCCCTGACAGGGGTTTACGGGGCTACACCTTC,CASSPDRGLRGYTF
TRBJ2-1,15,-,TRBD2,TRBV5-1,TGCGCCAGCAGCTCCCGACTAGCGGGGGTCAATGAGCAGTTCTTC,CASSSRLAGVNEQFF
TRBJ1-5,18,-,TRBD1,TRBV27,TGTGCCAGCAGTCAATGGGGACAGGGGCAGGTGGGCAATCAGCCCCAGCATTTT,CASSQWGQGQVGNQPQHF
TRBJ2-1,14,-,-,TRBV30,TGTGCCTGGAGTGGGCTTATCTCCTACAATGAGCAGTTCTTC,CAWSGLISYNEQFF
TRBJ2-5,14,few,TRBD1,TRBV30,TGTGCCTGGAGTAAGTGGGACAGGGAAGAGACCCAGTACTTC,CAWSKWDREETQYF
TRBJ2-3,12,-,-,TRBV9,TGTGCCAGCAGCACCACCACAGATACGCAGTATTTT,CASSTTTDTQYF
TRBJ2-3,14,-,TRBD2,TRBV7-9,TGTGCCAGCAGCTTAAGAGCGGGAACAGATACGCAGTATTTT,CASSLRAGTDTQYF
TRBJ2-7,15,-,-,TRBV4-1,TGCGCCAGCAGCCAAGAGAAGCGGAGCTCCTACGAGCAGTACTTC,CASSQEKRSSYEQYF
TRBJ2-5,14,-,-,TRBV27,TGTGCCAGCAGTCCGAGGTCAGAGCAAGAGACCCAGTACTTC,CASSPRSEQETQYF
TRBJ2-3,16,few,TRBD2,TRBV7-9,TGCGCCAGCAGCCCTCTAGCGGAGCCTAGCACAGATACGCAGTATTTT,CASSPLAEPSTDTQYF
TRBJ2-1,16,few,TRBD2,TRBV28,TGTGCCAGCAGTTTAGAGCGGGGGAGCTCCTACAATGAGCAGTTCTTC,CASSLERGSSYNEQFF
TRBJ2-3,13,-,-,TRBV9,TGTGCCAGCAGCGTAGCCCCAGCAGATACGCAGTATTTT,CASSVAPADTQYF
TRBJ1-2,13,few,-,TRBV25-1,TGTGCCAGCAGTTCCCTGGACCTAAATGGCTACACCTTC,CASSSLDLNGYTF
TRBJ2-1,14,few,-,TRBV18,TGTGCCAGCTCACCACCGGCTAGCTCCAATGAGCAGTTCTTC,CASSPPASSNEQFF
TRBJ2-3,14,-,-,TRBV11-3,TGTGCCAGCAGCTCACAGGGAAACACAGATACGCAGTATTTT,CASSSQGNTDTQYF
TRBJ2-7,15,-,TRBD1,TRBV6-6,TGTGCCAGCAGCCCCGGGACAGGGAGCTCCTACGAGCAGTACTTC,CASSPGTGSSYEQYF
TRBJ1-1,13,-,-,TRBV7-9,TGTGCCAGCAGCGGGCAGGCGCACACTGAAGCTTTCTTT,CASSGQAHTEAFF
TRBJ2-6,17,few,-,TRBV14,TGTGCCAGCAGCCCCCCTTCCCCGGGTTCTGGGGCCAACGTCCTGACTTTC,CASSPPSPGSGANVLTF
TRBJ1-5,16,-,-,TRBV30,TGTGCCTGGAGTAGAGGTGGCAGCTTCTCCGATCAGCCCCAGCATTTT,CAWSRGGSFSDQPQHF
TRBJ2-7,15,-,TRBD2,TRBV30,TGTGCCTGGAGTGTGGGGCTAGCGGACTCCTACGAGCAGTACTTC,CAWSVGLADSYEQYF